The T cell receptor (beta chain) described here comes from a study of shared clonotypes between healthy human individuals. Clones were sequenced by immunoSEQ multiplex PCR, and TCRdb holds only the in-frame ones, with some missing. The sample shows over a million clones, around 78% of them seen only once. V lost 1 base to trimming and J lost 5 bases; unmatched junction nucleotides: 11. CDR1 is SEHNR and CDR2 is FQNEAQ in the germline V gene (reference sequence). The CDR3 runs 16 residues. V gene TRBV7-9 combines with J gene TRBJ2-7; 7 nucleotides align to TRBD2. This TCR derives from a man aged 18 to 30 in good health. Some clones in this sample may be carry-over from other donors' samples. The specimen was memory CD4+ T cells from PBMCs. Subset denoted: CD45RA-negative fraction. The chain's CDR3 is CASSLGYLTRGDEQYF. The CDR3 DNA reads as TGTGCCAGCAGCTTAGGCTATCTAACCCGGGGGGACGAGCAGTACTTC.